This T cell receptor beta chain derives from a study of T cell responses to AZD1222 COVID-19 vaccine. Study-wide results and limits: Baseline seropositivity occurred in only a handful of AZD1222 recipients.

The junction had 8 bases not matched to a gene; V was cut back by 4 bases and J by 2 bases. Germline V CDR1 and CDR2: LNHNV, YYDKDF (reference sequence). The CDR3 has 16 amino acids. With respect to this clone: Its antigen is as yet unknown.

The assay was immunoSEQ multiplex PCR, and TCRdb's table has in-frame clones only and misses some. The sample shows roughly 150,000 clones, roughly nine tenths of them seen only once. The source was peripheral blood, collected on day 0 of AZD1222 vaccination. The chain links TRBV15 to TRBJ2-3; 8 positions agree with TRBD2. This clonotype was sampled from an adult in good health. This chain's CDR3 is CATSKGLGKDTDTQYF. The CDR3 DNA is TGTGCCACCAGCAAGGGACTAGGGAAGGACACAGATACGCAGTATTTT.